This TCR beta chain was found in a study of T cells after yellow fever vaccination (dated 2019 in TCRdb). In terms of the full investigation: The SMART-Seq v4 Ultra Low Input RNA kit was used to prepare libraries from fractions with low cell numbers. Two healthy male donors, one aged 18 to 29 and one aged 30 to 40 years, made up the cohort. Blood was drawn at multiple timepoints before and after primary and secondary immunization, with bulk PBMC replicates and cell subsets isolated. To follow T-cell clones before and after primary and booster YFV17D yellow fever vaccination, bulk TCR alpha and beta repertoires were sequenced over time.

TCR cDNA was synthesized by 5'RACE template switching, which introduced a universal primer site and unique molecular identifiers. cDNA synthesis was primed from both the TCR alpha and TCR beta constant segments. Library amplification involved two PCR steps, and the second step added sample barcodes and sequencing adapters. Libraries were sequenced on Illumina HiSeq 2500 (2x100 bp) or NovaSeq (2x150 bp). Per the authors' processing: MIGEC handled demultiplexing of reads and collapsing into UMI consensus sequences, while MiXCR performed V(D)J alignment. Using edgeR on replicate PBMC samples, clonotypes were called vaccine-responding if FDR was below 0.01 and the log2 fold change was above 5 up to day 15. Each bulk clonotype was labeled CD4 or CD8 based on which sequenced repertoire, CD4 or CD8, contained the clonotype at higher abundance. TCRdb reran the public reads through fastp at Q25 and MiXCR, keeping productive beta chains. Rows matching on CDR3 protein sequence are summarized as one entry with the most common DNA and genes. Clone size and V and J calls follow TCRdb, not the original study. For this sample the table gives around 590,000 distinct CDR3 sequences, of which about 12% were detected only once. Of the sample, 15% falls within the top ten clones.

This clonotype was detected many times. Its antigen has not been determined. No base-level quality is on record; no much larger clone is a single base apart. Here is what the overall study found, with its caveats: The study included only two donors, which limits how far the findings can be generalized. After the booster, most of the clones that had expanded following primary vaccination were detected again (just under 97% of CD4 and 80% to 90% of CD8), which suggests that memory was broadly maintained. Compared with the primary T-cell response, the secondary T-cell response was faster but weaker, reaching its peak on day 5 rather than on day 15. A small fraction of clonotypes appeared in both the CD4 and CD8 compartments, likely as a result of convergent recombination. Because abundant contaminating clonotypes from the bulk population could be contained in FACS-sorted repertoires, computational filtering was required.

The treatment or condition label, as the study defines it: live attenuated yellow fever vaccine strain. At each blood-draw timepoint, two biological replicates of bulk PBMCs were obtained. A standard Ficoll-Paque protocol was used to isolate PBMCs from peripheral blood. TriZol was used to extract RNA from bulk PBMCs, from CD4 and CD8 fractions, and from dextramer-positive and dextramer-negative fractions. Source: PBMCs, taken on the day of the yellow fever booster vaccination. The receptor was isolated from a man between 25 and 39 years old who received the YFV17D yellow fever vaccine.

The nucleotides are TGTGCCAGCAGTTTAGTGGCTAGCTCCTATAATTCACCCCTCCACTTT. Its translation is CASSLVASSYNSPLHF. The chain is made from TRBV27 and TRBJ1-6; the D gene cannot be named for sure. The CDR3, from cysteine to phenylalanine, totals 16 residues. Only the CDR3 DNA stays, 48 bases, in frame from base 1. CDR1 and CDR2, looked up from the germline V gene (reference sequence), are MNHEY and SMNVEV. Trimming removed 2 bases from V and 0 bases from J, leaving 8 bases between the germline ends.